This T cell receptor beta chain originates from a study of blood T cell repertoires in COVID-19. Individuals drawn from 24 US areas were roughly 18 to 89 years old. Cohort placement rested on clinical history that participants reported themselves. Each recovered donor of Cohort 3 presented with two negative PCRs, clearance, or symptom resolution. Clones were read by immunoSEQ multiplex PCR, and TCRdb kept only the in-frame ones, dropping some. This repertoire shows around 430,000 clones, about 83% found once; its top ten account for approximately 9.3%. In its sample, this clone was seen once. Trimming cost V 4 bases and J 3 bases, with 19 bases left between them. The CDR3 sequence is 16 residues long. Germline V gene lookup returns CDR1 LGHNA and CDR2 YSLEER.

The TCR was taken from a woman in her forties or fifties who had recovered from COVID-19. Sequencing was performed on PBMCs or T cells enriched from blood (not recorded which). This chain uses TRBV4-3 with TRBJ2-7; maybe TRBD2 (5 bases). CDR3 residues: CASSLATGSGGYEQYF. DNA of the CDR3: TGCGCCAGCAGCCTGGCGACGGGCAGCGGAGGCTACGAGCAGTACTTC.